The clone carrying this T cell receptor beta chain has ten or more counts. This entry is derived from a study of blood T cell repertoires in COVID-19. The CDR3 spans 14 residues. V was clipped by 6 bases and J by 2 bases; unmatched bases: 3. In germline, CDR1 is SGHVS, CDR2 FQNEAQ. Recruited during active infection, patients (from Seattle) were subsequently followed longitudinally. Here immunoSEQ multiplex PCR was the method, and the copy in TCRdb shows in-frame clones only, minus some. The sample carries some 290,000 clones, about nine tenths recorded once. This TCR derives from a woman in her twenties or thirties with COVID-19, enrolled during active disease. The chain couples TRBV7-8 to TRBJ2-2, with 7 bases matching TRBD1. The sample taken for sequencing was peripheral blood. CDR3 sequence: CASSDRDNTGELFF. The CDR3 bases are TGTGCCAGCAGTGACAGGGATAACACCGGGGAGCTGTTTTTT.